These 12 T cell receptor beta chains were sequenced from one sample in a study of blood T cell repertoires in COVID-19. Sequencing used immunoSEQ multiplex PCR; TCRdb keeps in-frame clones, though not all of them. The sample holds 130,000 or so clones, roughly 90% seen once. Sequenced input: peripheral blood. The receptors were gathered from a man aged 45-65 years with active or convalescent COVID-19.

The gene calls are TRBV5-6 and TRBJ2-3, with D unresolved. This CDR3 spans 14 amino acids. Trimming took 0 bases from V and 0 from J, leaving 5 bases between them. CDR1 and CDR2 from the germline V gene are SGHDT and YYEEEE. CDR3 sequence: CASSLELSTDTQYF. In nucleotides, the CDR3 is TGTGCCAGCAGCTTGGAACTAAGCACAGATACGCAGTATTTT.

The J gene is TRBJ2-7, the V gene TRBV29-1, with TRBD2 as a possible D gene (6 bases). CDR3 length: 13 amino acids. Trimming stripped 4 bases from V and 6 bases from J, with 16 bases between. Germline loops: CDR1 SQVTM, CDR2 ANQGSEA. CDR3 bases: TGCAGCGTTGGGGGGGTGATAGGGACCGAGCAGTACTTC. Residues: CSVGGVIGTEQYF.

V and J are TRBV4-3 and TRBJ2-1; 12 positions match TRBD2. The germline gives CDR1 LGHNA, CDR2 YSLEER. The trim removed 4 bases at V and 8 bases at J, leaving 18 bases unmatched. The CDR3 is made up of 19 amino acids. The DNA of the CDR3 is TGCGCCAGCAGCCCAGAAACCACTAGCGGGGGGACCATCAGCGATGAGCAGTTCTTC. Its protein is CASSPETTSGGTISDEQFF.

The gene calls are TRBV30 and TRBJ1-6, with unresolved D. The germline V gene has CDR1 GTSNPN and CDR2 SVGIG (reference sequence). The CDR3 spans 13 residues. The V gene lost 4 bases and the J gene lost 0 bases, with 4 bases spanning the gap. In nucleotides, the CDR3 is TGTGCCTGGACGAGCTCCTATAATTCACCCCTCCACTTT. Translating gives CAWTSSYNSPLHF.

V and J are TRBV3-1 (or the pseudogene TRBV3-2) and TRBJ2-7, with TRBD2 matching over 8 bases. This CDR3 is built from 15 residues. The germline V gene has CDR1 LGHDT and CDR2 YNNKEL (reference sequence). With 0 bases clipped from V and 6 bases from J, the junction kept 7 bases outside the gene matches. The CDR3 DNA reads as TGTGCCAGCAGCCAAGATATAACGGGAGGGTCCGAGCAGTACTTC. Translated: CASSQDITGGSEQYF.

The rearrangement uses TRBV20-1 and TRBJ2-1; 7 bases are shared with TRBD2. CDR3 length: 14 amino acids. From germline, CDR1 is DFQATT and CDR2 SNEGSKA (reference sequence). V dropped 3 bases and J dropped 7; count of bases not matched to a gene: 9. The CDR3 nucleotides read TGCAGTGCTAGTGTCCCTAGCGGAAGGAATGAGCAGTTCTTC. Protein: CSASVPSGRNEQFF.

The CDR3 loop is CASSFVRETQYF. Here the CDR3 DNA reads TGTGCCAGCAGTTTCGTCAGGGAGACCCAGTACTTC. This chain links TRBV12-3 or TRBV12-4 with TRBJ2-5; D call uncertain. The V end lost 3 bases, the J end lost 5 bases, and 7 bases lay between the germline ends. The CDR3 is 12 residues long.

This clone was seen a handful of times. The rearrangement uses TRBV19 and TRBJ2-2, with 12 positions matching TRBD2. Per the germline V gene, CDR1 is LNHDA and CDR2 is SQIVND (reference sequence). The V gene end was trimmed by 6 bases and the J gene end by 6 bases; junction bases not matched to a gene: 14. The CDR3 length is 18 residues. CDR3 DNA sequence: TGTGCCAGTAGCACAGTCTCTAGCGGGAGGGCCTTCCCCGGGGAGCTGTTTTTT. This sequence encodes CASSTVSSGRAFPGELFF.

The chain combines TRBV19 with TRBJ2-1; 8 bases agree with TRBD1. J gave up 8 bases and V 5 bases, and 17 bases lay outside the gene matches. Germline V CDR1 and CDR2: LNHDA, SQIVND (reference sequence). The CDR3 loop spans 17 amino acids. Written as DNA, the CDR3 is TGTGCCAGTAGTCCCTACCGACAGGGGCCCTCCTCGGATGAGCAGTTCTTC. This translates into CASSPYRQGPSSDEQFF.

V and J are TRBV18 and TRBJ2-1, with 7 bases that match TRBD1. CDR3 length: 15 amino acids. The V gene's germline CDR1 is KGHSH and CDR2 LQKENI. The trim removed 4 bases at V and 4 bases at J, leaving 7 bases unmatched. CDR3 sequence reads: CASSQTPGQYNEQFF. CDR3 nucleotides: TGTGCCAGCTCACAAACACCGGGACAGTACAATGAGCAGTTCTTC.

The chain uses TRBV6-5 and TRBJ2-7; 10 nucleotides align to TRBD1. The junction had 3 bases not matched to a gene; V was cut back by 6 bases and J by 1 base. CDR1 is MNHEY, CDR2 SVGAGI, per germline. This CDR3 spans 14 amino acids. CDR3 DNA sequence: TGTGCCAGCAGACGGGACAGGGGATCCTACGAGCAGTACTTC. As protein: CASRRDRGSYEQYF.

The table lists this clone with a count of one. The V call is TRBV7-9, the J call TRBJ2-1, with D possibly being TRBD2 (5 bases). The CDR3 has 16 residues. CDR1 and CDR2 from the germline V gene are SEHNR and FQNEAQ (reference sequence). The V and J ends lost 1 base and 6 bases respectively, with 16 bases between them. DNA of the CDR3: TGTGCCAGCAGCTTAGAAGTGGGAAGCGGTGGCAATGAGCAGTTCTTC. Its protein product is CASSLEVGSGGNEQFF.